The rows below give T cell receptor beta chains drawn from one sample of a study of prognosis after radiotherapy for stage I lung cancer. TCRdb called the multiplex PCR reads again in MiXCR, with one record for every CDR3 protein. The data show approximately 16,000 distinct CDR3 sequences, approximately 40% seen once. The input for sequencing was PBMCs, taken before or after stereotactic body radiation therapy (not recorded which). The origin of the receptors is a donor aged 50 or older with non-small cell lung cancer. CDR3s include the opening cysteine and the closing phenylalanine or tryptophan. A D gene is named only where the DNA matches it firmly.

.	TRBJ1-2	TRBV12-3/TRBV12-4	CASSLSSPGTSGYTF
.	TRBJ1-1	TRBV6-1	CASSGGAEAFF
.	TRBJ2-2	TRBV7-7	CAIRATGELFF
.	TRBJ2-3	TRBV24-1	CATSDFAGGYVADTQYF
.	TRBJ2-7	TRBV30	CAWSVSWGTDEQYF
.	TRBJ2-5	TRBV7-6	CASSLHEGETQYF
.	TRBJ1-1	TRBV6-1	CASSRTFSDTEAFF
TRBD2	TRBJ2-5	TRBV7-2	CASSLVASGVETQYF
.	TRBJ2-1	TRBV7-3	CASSIGLSQEDEQFF
.	TRBJ2-4	TRBV5-6	CASSLGRSANIQYF
.	TRBJ1-4	TRBV5-1	CASKLDEKLFF
TRBD2	TRBJ2-3	TRBV20-1	CSARRLAGRGTDTQYF
.	TRBJ2-1	TRBV2	CASSRDYNEQFF
.	TRBJ1-5	TRBV6-2/TRBV6-3	CASSDGGVSGQPQHF
.	TRBJ2-2	TRBV19	CASSVPANTGELFF
TRBD2	TRBJ2-1	TRBV2	CASSPGLAGAGVYNEQFF
.	TRBJ1-2	TRBV18	CASSPQGDNYGYTF
TRBD2	TRBJ2-3	TRBV30	CAWTLAESTDTQYF
.	TRBJ2-5	TRBV20-1	CSARDVAPDGGTQYF
TRBD2	TRBJ2-7	TRBV19	CASSRSGAGLCQQYF
.	TRBJ2-4	TRBV20-1	CSARGQENIQYF
.	TRBJ2-7	TRBV6-2/TRBV6-3	CASSDHRETNYEQYF
TRBD2	TRBJ2-1	TRBV20-1	CSASPRWTSGGLPGEQFF
.	TRBJ2-5	TRBV19	CASSADFGQETQYF
.	TRBJ2-7	TRBV5-6	CASSHITGRAYEQYF
.	TRBJ2-5	TRBV3-1	CASSQVGDQYF
TRBD2	TRBJ2-7	TRBV20-1	CSAVTSGRASQEQYF
.	TRBJ1-6	TRBV10-2	CASTHTGSPLHF
.	TRBJ2-1	TRBV6-2/TRBV6-3	CASSYPNRGGEQFF
.	TRBJ2-6	TRBV6-1	CASRAGNSGANVLTF
.	TRBJ1-1	TRBV19	CASSIRGGPYTEAFF
.	TRBJ2-4	TRBV9	CASSVLGDIQYF
.	TRBJ2-3	TRBV28	CASRGFGGPMVDTQYF
.	TRBJ2-6	TRBV19	CASITQVSGANVLTF
.	TRBJ2-2	TRBV28	CASSLLPGELFF
.	TRBJ2-1	TRBV14	CASSPQGNGEQFF
TRBD1	TRBJ1-5	TRBV6-1	CASVRDSTNQPQHF
.	TRBJ1-3	TRBV5-1	CASSFNGVSFSGNTIYF